This T cell receptor beta chain comes out of a study of blood T cell repertoires in COVID-19. Germline CDR1 reads SGHVS; CDR2 reads FQNEAQ. There are 15 residues in the CDR3. The V end lost 3 bases, the J end lost 6 bases, and 18 bases lay between the germline ends. Libraries were prepared by immunoSEQ multiplex PCR; TCRdb keeps only in-frame clonotypes and omits some of them. Seen here are 70,000 to 90,000 clones, 70% to 80% observed once, and the top ten hold 20% to 25%. This TCR was recovered from a human donor in a cohort sampled during active COVID-19. Sequenced material: peripheral blood. The V call is TRBV7-8, the J call TRBJ2-7; D perhaps matches TRBD2 (6 bases). In DNA, the CDR3 is TGTGCCAGCAGCTTTGGGGGGTTAGGGTTCGCCGAGCAGTACTTC. Translated: CASSFGGLGFAEQYF.